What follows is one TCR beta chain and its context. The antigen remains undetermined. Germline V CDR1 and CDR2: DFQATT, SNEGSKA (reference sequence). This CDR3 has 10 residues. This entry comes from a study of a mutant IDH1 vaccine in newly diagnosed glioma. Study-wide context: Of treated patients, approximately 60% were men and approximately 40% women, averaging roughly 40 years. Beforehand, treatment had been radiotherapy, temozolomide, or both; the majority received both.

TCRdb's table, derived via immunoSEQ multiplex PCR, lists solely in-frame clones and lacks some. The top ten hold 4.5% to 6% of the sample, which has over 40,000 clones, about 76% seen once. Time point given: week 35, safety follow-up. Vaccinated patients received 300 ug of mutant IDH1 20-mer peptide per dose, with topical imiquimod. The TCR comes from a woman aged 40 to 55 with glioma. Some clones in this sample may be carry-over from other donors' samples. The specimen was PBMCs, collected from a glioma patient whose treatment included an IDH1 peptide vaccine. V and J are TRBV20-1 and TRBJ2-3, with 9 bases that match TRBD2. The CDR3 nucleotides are TGCAGCGCACGACTAGCGGCGCAGTATTTT. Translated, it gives CSARLAAQYF.